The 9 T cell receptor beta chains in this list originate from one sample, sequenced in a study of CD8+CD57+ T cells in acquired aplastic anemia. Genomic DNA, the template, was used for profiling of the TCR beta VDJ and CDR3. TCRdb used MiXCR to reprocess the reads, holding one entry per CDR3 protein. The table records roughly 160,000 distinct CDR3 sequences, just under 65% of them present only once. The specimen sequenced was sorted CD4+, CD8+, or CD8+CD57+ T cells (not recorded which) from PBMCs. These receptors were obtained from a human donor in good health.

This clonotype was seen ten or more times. The CDR3 loop is CASSYSRGPADTQYF. CDR3 DNA sequence: TGTGCCAGCAGTTACTCTAGGGGCCCCGCAGATACGCAGTATTTT. The gene calls are TRBV6-5 and TRBJ2-3; D perhaps matches TRBD1 (5 bases). CDR1 and CDR2 from the germline V gene are MNHEY and SVGAGI. The CDR3 covers 15 residues. V lost 0 bases, J lost 4 bases, and 11 bases lay in between.

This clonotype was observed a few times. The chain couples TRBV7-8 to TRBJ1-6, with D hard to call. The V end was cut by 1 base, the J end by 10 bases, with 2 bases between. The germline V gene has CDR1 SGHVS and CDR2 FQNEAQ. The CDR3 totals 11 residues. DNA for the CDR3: TGTGCCAGCAGCTTAGGCTCACCCCTCCACTTT. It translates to CASSLGSPLHF.

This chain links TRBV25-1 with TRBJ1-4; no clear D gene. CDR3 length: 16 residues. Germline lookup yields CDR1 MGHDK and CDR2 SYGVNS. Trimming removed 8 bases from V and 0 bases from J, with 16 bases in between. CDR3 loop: CASGTAKVSTNEKLFF. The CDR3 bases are TGTGCCAGCGGAACTGCGAAGGTTTCAACTAATGAAAAACTGTTTTTT.

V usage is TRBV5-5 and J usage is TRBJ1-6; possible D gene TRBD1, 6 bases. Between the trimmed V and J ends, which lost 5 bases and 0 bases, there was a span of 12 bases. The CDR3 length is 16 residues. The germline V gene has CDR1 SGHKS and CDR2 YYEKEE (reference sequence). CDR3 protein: CASRATGSSYNSPLHF. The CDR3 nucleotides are TGTGCCAGCAGGGCAACAGGGAGCTCCTATAATTCACCCCTCCACTTT.

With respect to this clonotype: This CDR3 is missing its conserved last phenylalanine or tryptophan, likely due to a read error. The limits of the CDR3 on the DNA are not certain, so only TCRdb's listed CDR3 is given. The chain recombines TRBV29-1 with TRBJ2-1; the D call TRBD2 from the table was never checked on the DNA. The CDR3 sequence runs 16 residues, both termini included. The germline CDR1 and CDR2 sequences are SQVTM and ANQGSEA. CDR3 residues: CSVGGIRDYVPNEQIL.

The chain's CDR3 is CASSLGQGASYGYTF. CDR3 DNA: TGTGCCAGCAGCTTAGGGCAGGGGGCTAGCTATGGCTACACCTTC. The chain recombines TRBV7-6 with TRBJ1-2; 8 bases align to TRBD1. Trimming removed 1 base from V and 4 bases from J; junction bases left unmatched: 5. Per germline, CDR1 SGHVS and CDR2 FNYEAQ. The CDR3 covers 15 residues.

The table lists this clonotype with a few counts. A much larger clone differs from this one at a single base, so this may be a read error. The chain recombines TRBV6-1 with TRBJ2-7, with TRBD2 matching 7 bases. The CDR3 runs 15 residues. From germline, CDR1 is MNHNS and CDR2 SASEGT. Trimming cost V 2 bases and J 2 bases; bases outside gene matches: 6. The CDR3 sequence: CASSEYLAGAYEQYF. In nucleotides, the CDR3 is TGTGCCAGCAGTGAATATCTGGCGGGAGCCTACGAGCAGTACTTC.

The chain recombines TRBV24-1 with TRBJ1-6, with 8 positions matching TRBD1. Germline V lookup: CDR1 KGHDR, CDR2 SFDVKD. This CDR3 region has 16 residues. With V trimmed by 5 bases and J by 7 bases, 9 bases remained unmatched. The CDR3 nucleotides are TGTGCCACCAGTGCCGGCGGGACAGGACTAAATTCACCCCTCCACTTT. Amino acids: CATSAGGTGLNSPLHF.

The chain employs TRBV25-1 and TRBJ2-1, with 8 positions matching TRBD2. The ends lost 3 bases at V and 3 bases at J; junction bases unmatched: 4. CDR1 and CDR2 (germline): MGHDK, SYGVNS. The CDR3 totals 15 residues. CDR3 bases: TGTGCCAGCAGTGAGAGCGGGAGCTTCTACAATGAGCAGTTCTTC. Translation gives CASSESGSFYNEQFF.